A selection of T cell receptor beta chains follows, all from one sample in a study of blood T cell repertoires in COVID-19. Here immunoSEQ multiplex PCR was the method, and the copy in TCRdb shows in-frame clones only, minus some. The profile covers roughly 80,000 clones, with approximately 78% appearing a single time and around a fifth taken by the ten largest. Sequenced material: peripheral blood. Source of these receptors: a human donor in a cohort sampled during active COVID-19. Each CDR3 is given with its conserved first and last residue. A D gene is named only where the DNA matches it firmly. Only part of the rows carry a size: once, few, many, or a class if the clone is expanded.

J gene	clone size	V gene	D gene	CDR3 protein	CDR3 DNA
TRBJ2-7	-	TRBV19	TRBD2	CATGTSGVPYEQYF	TGTGCCACCGGGACTAGCGGGGTTCCCTACGAGCAGTACTTC
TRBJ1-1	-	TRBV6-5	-	CASRKDRLNTEAFF	TGTGCCAGCAGGAAAGACAGGCTGAACACTGAAGCTTTCTTT
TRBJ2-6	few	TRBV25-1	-	CASSDFLSSRSGANVLTF	TGTGCCAGCAGTGACTTCCTAAGTAGTCGCTCTGGGGCCAACGTCCTGACTTTC
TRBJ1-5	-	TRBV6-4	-	CASSRPGIQPQHF	TGTGCCAGCAGTAGGCCAGGGATACAGCCCCAGCATTTT
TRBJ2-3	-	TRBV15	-	CATSSRMGAYDF	TGTGCCACCAGCAGCCGAATGGGGGCTTATGATTTT
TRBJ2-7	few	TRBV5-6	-	CASSFRMEQYF	TGTGCCAGCAGCTTCCGTATGGAGCAGTACTTC
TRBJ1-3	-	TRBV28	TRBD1	CASSLPTPTGVGNTIYF	TGTGCCAGCAGTTTACCCACCCCGACAGGGGTTGGAAACACCATATATTTT
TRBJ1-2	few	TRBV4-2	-	CASSQDLVEPFYGYTF	TGTGCCAGCAGCCAAGATTTGGTGGAGCCCTTCTATGGCTACACCTTC
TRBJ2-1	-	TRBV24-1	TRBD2	CATSDTAGGHYNEQFF	TGTGCCACCAGTGATACCGCGGGGGGGCATTACAATGAGCAGTTCTTC
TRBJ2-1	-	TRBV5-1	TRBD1	CASSGGTGGYNEQFF	TGCGCCAGCAGCGGCGGGACAGGGGGGTACAATGAGCAGTTCTTC
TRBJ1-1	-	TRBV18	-	CASSRDTETFF	TGTGCCAGCTCACGAGACACAGAAACTTTCTTT
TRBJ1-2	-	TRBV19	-	CASSMGQANYGYTF	TGTGCCAGTAGTATGGGTCAGGCGAACTATGGCTACACCTTC
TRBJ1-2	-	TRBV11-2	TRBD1	CASSRDRGDGYTF	TGTGCCAGCAGCCGGGACAGGGGGGACGGCTACACCTTC
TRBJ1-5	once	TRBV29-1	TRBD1	CSVGGDSGNQPQHF	TGCAGCGTTGGGGGGGACAGTGGGAATCAGCCCCAGCATTTT
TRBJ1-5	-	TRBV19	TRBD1	CASSSGQGGDQPQHF	TGTGCCAGTAGTTCCGGACAGGGGGGGGATCAGCCCCAGCATTTT
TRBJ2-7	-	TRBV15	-	CATSRVAGSYEQYF	TGTGCCACCAGCAGAGTGGCGGGCTCCTACGAGCAGTACTTC
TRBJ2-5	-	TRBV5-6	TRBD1	CASSLDRGETQYF	TGTGCCAGCAGCCTTGACAGGGGAGAGACCCAGTACTTC
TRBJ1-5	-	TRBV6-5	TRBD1	CAAYTGGNQPQHF	TGTGCCGCTTATACAGGGGGCAATCAGCCCCAGCATTTT
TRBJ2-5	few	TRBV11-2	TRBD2	CASSQGLAGVGETQYF	TGTGCCAGCAGCCAAGGACTAGCGGGGGTCGGAGAGACCCAGTACTTC
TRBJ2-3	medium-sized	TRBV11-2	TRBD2	CASSLMGGGSTDTQYF	TGTGCCAGCAGCTTGATGGGCGGGGGAAGCACAGATACGCAGTATTTT
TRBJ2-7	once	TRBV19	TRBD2	CASSTSGGTYEQYF	TGTGCCAGTAGCACTAGCGGGGGCACCTACGAGCAGTACTTC
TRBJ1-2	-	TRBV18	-	CASSPVFSGNYGYTF	TGTGCCAGCTCACCAGTTTTTTCGGGGAACTATGGCTACACCTTC
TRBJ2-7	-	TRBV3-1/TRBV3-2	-	CASSPTGAAASVQYF	TGTGCCAGCAGCCCAACAGGAGCCGCAGCATCGGTGCAGTACTTC
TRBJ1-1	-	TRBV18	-	CASRSSQGRSDTEAFF	TGTGCCAGCCGATCTTCTCAGGGTCGGAGTGACACTGAAGCTTTCTTT
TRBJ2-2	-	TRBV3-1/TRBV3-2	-	CASSTRGAGELFF	TGTGCCAGCAGCACCCGGGGTGCCGGGGAGCTGTTTTTT
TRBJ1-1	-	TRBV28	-	CASSGDSRASTEAFF	TGTGCCAGCAGTGGGGACTCCCGGGCGAGCACTGAAGCTTTCTTT